The sequence of this T cell receptor beta chain was determined in a study of CD8 T cells in ankylosing spondylitis. TCRdb reanalysed the 5' RACE reads using MiXCR and keeps one entry per CDR3 protein. Found here are around 18,000 distinct CDR3 sequences, approximately 8.4% of them singletons; the top ten hold roughly 38%. Trimming took 5 bases from V and 3 from J; bases not matched to a gene: 4. Germline CDR1 is SGHDN and CDR2 is FVKESK. This CDR3 is 14 amino acids long. This clonotype was detected ten times or more. V is TRBV14 and J is TRBJ2-1; 7 bases agree with TRBD1. Sequenced sample: blood. This TCR was sampled from a male donor with ankylosing spondylitis or in good health (not recorded which). CDR3 protein: CASSFGTVYNEQFF. The DNA of the CDR3 is TGTGCCAGCAGCTTCGGGACAGTCTACAATGAGCAGTTCTTC.